Each of the 11 T cell receptor beta chains below was sequenced from the same sample in a study of cytotoxic CD8 clonotypes in ibrutinib-treated CLL. Method: immunoSEQ multiplex PCR; TCRdb's copy keeps in-frame clones and lacks some. The sample shows fewer than 70,000 clones, roughly 70% of them seen only once. This material consisted of PBMCs, taken after 12 months of ibrutinib treatment. These receptors were collected from a human donor with chronic lymphocytic leukemia.

The rearrangement links TRBV28 to TRBJ2-5; D is unresolved. The V gene's germline CDR1 is MDHEN and CDR2 SYDVKM. The V end was cut by 6 bases, the J end by 7 bases, with 9 bases between. The CDR3 has 11 residues. The CDR3 DNA reads TGTGCCAGCAGCCGTGTGCGGACCCAGTACTTC. This translates into CASSRVRTQYF.

This clone was seen only a few times. The chain combines TRBV7-3 with TRBJ1-1; 8 positions match TRBD1. The CDR3 extends over 16 amino acids. Germline V CDR1 and CDR2: SGHTA, FQGTGA. V was clipped by 5 bases and J by 0 bases; unmatched bases: 8. The CDR3 reads CASSNTGGSMNTEAFF. CDR3 coding DNA: TGTGCCAGCAGCAATACAGGGGGTTCCATGAACACTGAAGCTTTCTTT.

The chain uses TRBV5-4 and TRBJ2-5, with a tentative D call TRBD1 (6 bases). This CDR3 region has 14 residues. The V end lost 3 bases, the J end lost 1 base, and 10 bases lay between the germline ends. The germline gives CDR1 SGHNT, CDR2 YYREEE (reference sequence). DNA for the CDR3: TGTGCCAGCAGCTGGGGACAAACCCAAGAGACCCAGTACTTC. Translating gives CASSWGQTQETQYF.

The V and J genes are TRBV11-3 and TRBJ2-2; D not resolved. The CDR3 spans 12 residues. V lost 0 bases, J lost 7 bases, and 3 bases lay in between. CDR1 is SGHNT, CDR2 YENEEA, per germline. The CDR3 is CASSLDLGELFF. In DNA, the CDR3 is TGTGCCAGCAGCTTAGATCTCGGGGAGCTGTTTTTT.

The chain recombines TRBV30 with TRBJ2-7; 7 nucleotides align to TRBD1. The CDR3 spans 12 residues. The J segment lost 6 bases and the V segment lost 4 bases, leaving 6 bases of the junction unmatched. Germline V gene sequence: CDR1 GTSNPN, CDR2 SVGIG (reference sequence). The CDR3 reads CAWKGAGGEQYF. The CDR3 nucleotides read TGTGCCTGGAAGGGGGCAGGGGGCGAGCAGTACTTC.

CDR3 sequence (DNA): TGTGCCAGCAGCTCCGGGGACAGCACCAGTGACGAGCAGTACTTC. It yields the protein CASSSGDSTSDEQYF. The chain links TRBV2 to TRBJ2-7; 7 bases fit TRBD1. This CDR3 has 15 amino acids. V gave up 6 bases and J gave up 5 bases; unmatched junction bases: 13. Germline V gene data show CDR1 as SNHLY and CDR2 as FYNNEI.

This chain links TRBV7-9 with TRBJ2-7, with D hard to call. There are 13 residues in the CDR3. V lost 1 base to trimming and J lost 3 bases, with 7 bases between them. Germline V gene lookup returns CDR1 SEHNR and CDR2 FQNEAQ (reference sequence). This CDR3 is CASSLELGYEQYF. The CDR3 nucleotides are TGTGCCAGCAGCTTAGAATTAGGCTACGAGCAGTACTTC.

CDR3 coding DNA: TGTGCCAGCAGTCGATGGACCTACGAGCAGTACTTC. Translation: CASSRWTYEQYF. The V gene is TRBV28, the J gene TRBJ2-7; D is ambiguous. Germline-derived CDR1 and CDR2 are MDHEN and SYDVKM. The germline V and J ends were trimmed by 5 bases and 2 bases, with 7 bases remaining between them. The CDR3 consists of 12 residues. Supplemented by reference TRBV28 and TRBJ2-7, the full variable domain reads DVKVTQSSRYLVKRTGEKVFLECVQDMDHENMFWYRQDPGLGLRLIYFSYDVKMKEKGDIPEGYSVSREKKERFSLILESASTNQTSMYLCASSRWTYEQYFGPGTRLTVT.

This clone has a single count. The rearrangement joins TRBV2 to TRBJ1-3; 8 bases align to TRBD1. The germline V gene encodes CDR1 SNHLY and CDR2 FYNNEI. The V segment lost 6 bases and the J segment 0 bases; nucleotides outside the gene matches: 10. The CDR3 is 17 residues long. CDR3 DNA sequence: TGTGCCAGCAGGGCCAGGGGGCTCGGAAGCTCTGGAAACACCATATATTTT. As protein: CASRARGLGSSGNTIYF.

This clone occurred once. This sequence joins TRBV28 and TRBJ1-1, with a tentative D call TRBD1 (6 bases). CDR3 length: 15 amino acids. The germline V gene encodes CDR1 MDHEN and CDR2 SYDVKM. V lost 1 base to trimming and J lost 2 bases, with 11 bases between them. CDR3 sequence: CASSLFSGANTEAFF. The CDR3 nucleotides read TGTGCCAGCAGTTTATTCTCAGGGGCAAACACTGAAGCTTTCTTT.

This clone showed up just once. The chain combines TRBV5-1 with TRBJ2-7; 8 bases fit TRBD1. Germline assignment: CDR1 SGHRS and CDR2 YFSETQ. The CDR3 is 14 residues long. V trimming: 4 bases; J trimming: 5 bases; junction bases outside the gene matches: 8. The CDR3 bases are TGCGCCAGCAGCCAAAGGACAGGGTGGGACGAGCAGTACTTC. Its protein product is CASSQRTGWDEQYF.